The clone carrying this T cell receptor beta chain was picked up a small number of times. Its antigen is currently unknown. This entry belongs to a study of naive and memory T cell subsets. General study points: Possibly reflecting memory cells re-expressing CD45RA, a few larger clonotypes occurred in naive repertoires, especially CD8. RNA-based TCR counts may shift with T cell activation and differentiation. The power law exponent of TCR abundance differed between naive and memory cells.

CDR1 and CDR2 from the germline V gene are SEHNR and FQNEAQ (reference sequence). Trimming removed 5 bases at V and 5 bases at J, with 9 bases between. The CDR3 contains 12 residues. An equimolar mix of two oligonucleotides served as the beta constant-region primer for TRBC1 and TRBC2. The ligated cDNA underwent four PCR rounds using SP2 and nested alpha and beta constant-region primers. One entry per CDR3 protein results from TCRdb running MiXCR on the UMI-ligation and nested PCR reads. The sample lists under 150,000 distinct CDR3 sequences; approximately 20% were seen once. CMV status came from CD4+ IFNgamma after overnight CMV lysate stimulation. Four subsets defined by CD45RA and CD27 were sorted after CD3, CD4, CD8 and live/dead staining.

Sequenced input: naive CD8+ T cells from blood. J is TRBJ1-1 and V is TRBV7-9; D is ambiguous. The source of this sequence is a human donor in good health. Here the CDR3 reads CASSGDGTEAFF. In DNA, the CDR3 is TGTGCCAGCAGCGGGGATGGGACTGAAGCTTTCTTT. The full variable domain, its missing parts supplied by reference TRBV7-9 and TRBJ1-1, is DTGVSQNPRHKITKRGQNVTFRCDPISEHNRLYWYRQTLGQGPEFLTYFQNEAQLEKSRLLSDRFSAERPKGSFSTLEIQRTEQGDSAMYLCASSGDGTEAFFGQGTRLTVV.